These T cell receptor beta chains were read from a single sample in a study of PD-1 blockade in mismatch repair-deficient tumors. TCRdb's table, derived via immunoSEQ multiplex PCR, lists solely in-frame clones and lacks some. The data hold roughly 80,000 clones, with 81% observed a single time. The specimen comprised peripheral blood, sampled 12 weeks after starting pembrolizumab. Source of these receptors: an adult with mismatch repair-deficient cancer. Each CDR3 is given with its conserved first and last residue. Fields, in order: V gene, J gene, D gene, clone size, CDR3 protein, CDR3 DNA. The D gene is left open where the match is weak. The listing skips clone size in some rows; elsewhere it reads once, few, many or a size class.

v_gene: TRBV27; j_gene: TRBJ2-1; d_gene: .; abundance: .; CDR3aa: CASSFGPGNEQFF; CDR3nt: TGTGCCAGCAGTTTCGGCCCCGGTAATGAGCAGTTCTTC
v_gene: TRBV2; j_gene: TRBJ1-2; d_gene: .; abundance: few; CDR3aa: CASRSGDGYTF; CDR3nt: TGTGCCAGCAGGTCAGGGGATGGCTACACCTTC
v_gene: TRBV11-3; j_gene: TRBJ2-5; d_gene: .; abundance: .; CDR3aa: CASTSLGTQYF; CDR3nt: TGTGCCAGCACCTCCCTAGGGACCCAGTACTTC
v_gene: TRBV2; j_gene: TRBJ2-7; d_gene: .; abundance: .; CDR3aa: CASWGAGTNVYEQYF; CDR3nt: TGTGCCAGCTGGGGGGCAGGGACGAACGTATACGAGCAGTACTTC
v_gene: TRBV2; j_gene: TRBJ1-4; d_gene: .; abundance: .; CDR3aa: CASSEAGGISEKLFF; CDR3nt: TGTGCCAGCAGTGAAGCAGGGGGGATCAGTGAAAAACTGTTTTTT
v_gene: TRBV10-1; j_gene: TRBJ2-7; d_gene: .; abundance: few; CDR3aa: CASSENRGKAYEQYF; CDR3nt: TGCGCCAGCAGTGAGAATCGGGGGAAAGCCTACGAGCAGTACTTC
v_gene: TRBV7-2; j_gene: TRBJ2-1; d_gene: TRBD2; abundance: .; CDR3aa: CASSLGLAGGPYNEQFF; CDR3nt: TGTGCCAGCAGCTTGGGACTAGCGGGAGGGCCCTACAATGAGCAGTTCTTC
v_gene: TRBV7-3; j_gene: TRBJ2-3; d_gene: .; abundance: .; CDR3aa: CASSPNYATGLDTQYF; CDR3nt: TGTGCCAGCAGCCCCAATTATGCGACTGGATTAGATACGCAGTATTTT
v_gene: TRBV6-5; j_gene: TRBJ2-1; d_gene: TRBD2; abundance: .; CDR3aa: CASSFELAGYNEQFF; CDR3nt: TGTGCCAGCAGCTTTGAACTAGCGGGCTACAATGAGCAGTTCTTC
v_gene: TRBV6-6; j_gene: TRBJ2-7; d_gene: .; abundance: .; CDR3aa: CASRGGPHEQYF; CDR3nt: TGTGCCAGCAGGGGGGGTCCCCACGAGCAGTACTTC
v_gene: TRBV4-3; j_gene: TRBJ2-5; d_gene: .; abundance: .; CDR3aa: CASSPSPGSEETQYF; CDR3nt: TGCGCCAGCAGCCCCTCGCCAGGGTCGGAAGAGACCCAGTACTTC
v_gene: TRBV5-5; j_gene: TRBJ2-7; d_gene: .; abundance: .; CDR3aa: CASSLTDFVSYEQYF; CDR3nt: TGTGCCAGCAGCTTGACGGATTTTGTCTCCTACGAGCAGTACTTC
v_gene: TRBV11-2; j_gene: TRBJ2-2; d_gene: .; abundance: once; CDR3aa: CASSLVAGWNGELFF; CDR3nt: TGTGCCAGCAGCTTAGTAGCAGGGTGGAACGGGGAGCTGTTTTTT
v_gene: TRBV29-1; j_gene: TRBJ2-7; d_gene: .; abundance: few; CDR3aa: CSVEIGRYEQYF; CDR3nt: TGCAGCGTTGAAATAGGTCGCTACGAGCAGTACTTC
v_gene: TRBV6-5; j_gene: TRBJ2-5; d_gene: .; abundance: .; CDR3aa: CASSYSGKETQYF; CDR3nt: TGTGCCAGCAGTTATTCGGGCAAAGAGACCCAGTACTTC
v_gene: TRBV9; j_gene: TRBJ2-3; d_gene: TRBD1; abundance: .; CDR3aa: CASSVGQGTSTDTQYF; CDR3nt: TGTGCCAGCAGCGTAGGACAGGGGACTAGCACAGATACGCAGTATTTT
v_gene: TRBV9; j_gene: TRBJ2-7; d_gene: TRBD2; abundance: .; CDR3aa: CASSVALADSYEQYF; CDR3nt: TGTGCCAGCAGCGTAGCGCTAGCGGACTCCTACGAGCAGTACTTC
v_gene: TRBV4-1; j_gene: TRBJ1-5; d_gene: .; abundance: .; CDR3aa: CASSQSSWLRSGQPQHF; CDR3nt: TGCGCCAGCAGCCAAAGCTCGTGGTTAAGGTCTGGTCAGCCCCAGCATTTT
v_gene: TRBV19; j_gene: TRBJ2-1; d_gene: TRBD1; abundance: once; CDR3aa: CASSIEGGWNNEQFF; CDR3nt: TGTGCCAGTAGTATTGAAGGGGGCTGGAACAATGAGCAGTTCTTC
v_gene: TRBV7-9; j_gene: TRBJ2-7; d_gene: .; abundance: .; CDR3aa: CASSYDRDYEQYF; CDR3nt: TGTGCCAGCAGCTACGACAGAGACTACGAGCAGTACTTC
v_gene: TRBV27; j_gene: TRBJ2-1; d_gene: .; abundance: .; CDR3aa: CASSATQARRVDEQFF; CDR3nt: TGTGCCAGCAGTGCCACCCAGGCCAGGCGGGTAGATGAGCAGTTCTTC
v_gene: TRBV7-9; j_gene: TRBJ2-7; d_gene: .; abundance: .; CDR3aa: CASTTNSYEQYF; CDR3nt: TGTGCCAGCACCACAAACTCCTACGAGCAGTACTTC
v_gene: TRBV11-2; j_gene: TRBJ2-5; d_gene: .; abundance: .; CDR3aa: CASSLDPTGETQYF; CDR3nt: TGTGCCAGCAGCTTAGATCCGACGGGAGAGACCCAGTACTTC
v_gene: TRBV20-1; j_gene: TRBJ1-1; d_gene: .; abundance: few; CDR3aa: CSASGGTEAFF; CDR3nt: TGCAGTGCTAGCGGAGGAACTGAAGCTTTCTTT
v_gene: TRBV18; j_gene: TRBJ2-2; d_gene: TRBD2; abundance: .; CDR3aa: CASSSTGTSGSRELFF; CDR3nt: TGTGCCAGCTCCTCAACCGGGACTAGCGGGAGTCGGGAGCTGTTTTTT
v_gene: TRBV12-5; j_gene: TRBJ2-2; d_gene: TRBD1; abundance: .; CDR3aa: CASGLGGQGELFF; CDR3nt: TGTGCTAGTGGTTTGGGGGGACAGGGGGAGCTGTTTTTT
v_gene: TRBV6-1; j_gene: TRBJ1-5; d_gene: .; abundance: .; CDR3aa: CASSDNQPQHF; CDR3nt: TGTGCCAGCAGTGACAATCAGCCCCAGCATTTT
v_gene: TRBV5-1; j_gene: TRBJ2-3; d_gene: TRBD2; abundance: .; CDR3aa: CASSLGLAGADTQYF; CDR3nt: TGCGCCAGCAGCTTGGGACTAGCGGGAGCCGATACGCAGTATTTT
v_gene: TRBV19; j_gene: TRBJ1-2; d_gene: TRBD1; abundance: .; CDR3aa: CASRFDRVGYGYTF; CDR3nt: TGTGCCAGTAGGTTCGACAGGGTCGGGTATGGCTACACCTTC